Sequencing of this T cell receptor beta chain was carried out in a study of shared clonotypes between healthy human individuals. Study-wide background: Every donor yielded three CD4 naive, three CD4 memory, two CD8 naive and one CD8 memory plate.

Germline V gene sequence: CDR1 MNHEY, CDR2 SMNVEV (reference sequence). CDR3 length equals 14 residues. The V and J ends lost 1 base and 2 bases, in that order; junction bases with no gene match: 1. Sequencing used immunoSEQ multiplex PCR; TCRdb keeps in-frame clones, though not all of them. Here the sample spans 300,000 to 400,000 clones, over 75% being singletons. Broader study findings: Naive subsets, compared against memory subsets, generally had larger estimated richness values.

In regard to this clone: Its matching antigen is unknown.

This sequence joins TRBV27 and TRBJ2-5, with 7 bases that match TRBD1. The material sequenced was memory CD8+ T cells sorted from blood. Documented subset: CD45RO+ cells pooled with CCR7-negative TemRA cells. This receptor was obtained from a man in his late teens or twenties in good health. The CDR3 is CASSLWGQQETQYF. CDR3 in DNA: TGTGCCAGCAGTTTATGGGGACAGCAAGAGACCCAGTACTTC.